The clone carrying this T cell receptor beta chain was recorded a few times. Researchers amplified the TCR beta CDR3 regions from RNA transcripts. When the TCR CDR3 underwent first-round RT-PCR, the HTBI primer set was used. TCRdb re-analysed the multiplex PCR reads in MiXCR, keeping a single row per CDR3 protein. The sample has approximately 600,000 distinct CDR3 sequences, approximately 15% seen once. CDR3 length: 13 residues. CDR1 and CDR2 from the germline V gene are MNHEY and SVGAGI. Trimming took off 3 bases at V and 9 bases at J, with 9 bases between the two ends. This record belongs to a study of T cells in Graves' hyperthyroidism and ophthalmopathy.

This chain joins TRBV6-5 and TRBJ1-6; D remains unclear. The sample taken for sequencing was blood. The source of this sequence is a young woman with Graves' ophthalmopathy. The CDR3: CASSYGLSSPLHF. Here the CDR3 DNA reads TGTGCCAGCAGTTATGGGCTTAGTTCACCCCTCCACTTT.